This T cell receptor beta chain was sequenced for a study of glioma-infiltrating T cells. Study results and caveats: Tissue and blood shared very few CDR3 sequences. Gliomas, especially low-grade, showed above-expected tissue-blood divergence; non-neoplastic patients showed below.

This clonotype was counted ten times or more. The antigen is not known. The ends were cut back, 5 bases at V and 7 bases at J, with 18 bases in the middle. This CDR3 region has 15 residues. Germline values: CDR1 SGHTA, CDR2 FQGNSA. Amplification of TCR alpha and beta CDR3 regions from RNA used iRepertoire nested multiplex PCR. Input was roughly 100-450 ng of tissue mRNA or PBMC total RNA. TCRdb recomputed calls from the multiplex PCR reads with MiXCR, one row per CDR3 protein. The sample has about 130,000 distinct CDR3 sequences, less than 30% seen once; the top ten hold roughly 15%. Sequences were obtained from glioma tissue, nonneoplastic brain tissue, or PBMCs (not recorded which). This chain uses TRBV7-2 with TRBJ1-5; the D is unclear. The receptor's source is a human donor with low-grade glioma or glioblastoma, undergoing nonglioma brain surgery, or in good health (not recorded which). Here the CDR3 DNA reads TGTGCCAGCAGCGTCTTCACAGAACCCGGCCAGCCCCAGCATTTT. Protein: CASSVFTEPGQPQHF.